This TCR beta chain came from a study of metastatic and nonmetastatic thyroid tumors. Background on the study: Samples came from malignant and benign thyroid patients, and repertoires were compared across blood and tumor or nodule tissue.

The entire patient cohort was treatment-naive prior to thyroid surgery. The authors' processing: A classifier of distant metastasis in papillary thyroid cancer was built from CDR3 differences (across clinicopathological groups). TCRdb ran MiXCR on the PCR reads. The V and J calls here are based on TCRdb, not the publication. The table lists roughly 30,000 clones, 25% to 35% of them singletons. This clone was seen ten or more times. What it binds is not known. Germline values: CDR1 MDHEN, CDR2 SYDVKM. The V end was cut by 4 bases, the J end by 4 bases, with 8 bases between. The CDR3 has 13 residues. Study results and caveats: TCR beta diversity was reportedly significantly higher in malignant thyroid tumors than benign nodules, in blood and tumor.

This clonotype originated in a female donor with papillary thyroid cancer or a benign thyroid nodule (not recorded which). Some clones in this sample may be carry-over from other donors' samples. The chain recombines TRBV28 with TRBJ1-5; D is perhaps TRBD1 (6 bases). Sample: blood. The CDR3 bases are TGTGCCAGCAGTTACCAGGGGAATCAGCCCCAGCATTTT. Encoded protein: CASSYQGNQPQHF. The complete variable domain, with remaining parts taken from reference TRBV28 and TRBJ1-5, reads DVKVTQSSRYLVKRTGEKVFLECVQDMDHENMFWYRQDPGLGLRLIYFSYDVKMKEKGDIPEGYSVSREKKERFSLILESASTNQTSMYLCASSYQGNQPQHFGDGTRLSIL.